This T cell receptor (beta chain) comes out of a study of T cell repertoires in cytomegalovirus infection. General study points: The ex vivo response was dominated by HLA-C-restricted CMV-specific TCR beta clonotypes.

TCRdb redid the calling of the reads with MiXCR, one entry per CDR3 protein. The data show approximately 24,000 distinct CDR3 sequences, with about 22% seen just once and 91% held by the top ten. This clonotype was recorded many times. Its antigen is not known. The germline V gene encodes CDR1 SGHTA and CDR2 FQGNSA. Between the trimmed V and J ends, which lost 4 bases and 1 base, there was a span of 7 bases. CDR3 length equals 14 residues. The receptor comes from a human donor in good health (CMV status not recorded). Some clones in this sample may be carry-over from other donors' samples. The sample was CD8+ T cells from cultured PBMCs, taken from culture after CMV antigen stimulation. V is TRBV7-2 and J is TRBJ2-2; D unresolved. Here the CDR3 DNA reads TGTGCCAGCAGCTCGACAAGGAACACCGGGGAGCTGTTTTTT. It translates to CASSSTRNTGELFF.